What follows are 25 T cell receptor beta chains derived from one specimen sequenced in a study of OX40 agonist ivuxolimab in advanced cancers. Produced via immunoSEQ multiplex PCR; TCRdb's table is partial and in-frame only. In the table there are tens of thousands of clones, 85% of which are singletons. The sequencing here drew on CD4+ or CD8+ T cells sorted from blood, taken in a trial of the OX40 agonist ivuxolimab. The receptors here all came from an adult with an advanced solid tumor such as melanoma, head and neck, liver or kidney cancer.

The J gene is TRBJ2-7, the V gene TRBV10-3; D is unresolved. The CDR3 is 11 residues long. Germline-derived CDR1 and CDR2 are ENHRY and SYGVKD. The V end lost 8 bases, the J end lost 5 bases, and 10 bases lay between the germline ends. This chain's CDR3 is CAIGRWDEQYF. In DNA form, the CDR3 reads TGTGCCATCGGGCGATGGGACGAGCAGTACTTC.

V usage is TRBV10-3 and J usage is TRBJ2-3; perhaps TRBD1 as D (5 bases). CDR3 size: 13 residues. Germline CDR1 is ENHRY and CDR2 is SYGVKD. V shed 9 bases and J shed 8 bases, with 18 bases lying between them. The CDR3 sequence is CAISTEPQSTQYF. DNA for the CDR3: TGTGCCATTTCGACAGAACCACAGAGTACGCAGTATTTT.

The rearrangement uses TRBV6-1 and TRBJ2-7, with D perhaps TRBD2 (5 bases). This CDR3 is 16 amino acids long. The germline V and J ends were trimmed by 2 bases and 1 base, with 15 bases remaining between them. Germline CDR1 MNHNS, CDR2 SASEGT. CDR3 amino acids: CASSEMPGLFSYEQYF. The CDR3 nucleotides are TGTGCCAGCAGTGAAATGCCCGGACTGTTTTCCTACGAGCAGTACTTC.

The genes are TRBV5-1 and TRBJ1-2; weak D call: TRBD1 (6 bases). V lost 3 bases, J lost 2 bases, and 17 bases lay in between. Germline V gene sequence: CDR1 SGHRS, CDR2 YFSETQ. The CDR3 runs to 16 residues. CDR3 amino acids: CASSSTPGTSNYGYTF. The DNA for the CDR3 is TGCGCCAGCAGCTCCACCCCCGGGACATCCAACTATGGCTACACCTTC.

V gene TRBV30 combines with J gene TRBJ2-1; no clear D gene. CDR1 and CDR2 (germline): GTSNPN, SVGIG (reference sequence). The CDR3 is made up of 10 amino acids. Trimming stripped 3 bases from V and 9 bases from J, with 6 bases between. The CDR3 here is CAWRRTEQFF. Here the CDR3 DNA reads TGTGCCTGGAGGAGAACTGAGCAGTTCTTC.

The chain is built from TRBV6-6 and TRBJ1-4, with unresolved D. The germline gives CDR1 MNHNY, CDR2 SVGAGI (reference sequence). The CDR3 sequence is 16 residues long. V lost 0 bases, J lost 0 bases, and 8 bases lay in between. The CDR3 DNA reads TGTGCCAGCAGTTACTCGGGCGGCCCAACTAATGAAAAACTGTTTTTT. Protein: CASSYSGGPTNEKLFF.

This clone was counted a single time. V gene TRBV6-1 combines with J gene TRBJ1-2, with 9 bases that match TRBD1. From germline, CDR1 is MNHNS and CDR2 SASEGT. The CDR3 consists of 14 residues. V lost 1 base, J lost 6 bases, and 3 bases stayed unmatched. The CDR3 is CASSEGGTGNGYTF. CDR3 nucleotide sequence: TGTGCCAGCAGTGAAGGGGGGACAGGGAATGGCTACACCTTC.

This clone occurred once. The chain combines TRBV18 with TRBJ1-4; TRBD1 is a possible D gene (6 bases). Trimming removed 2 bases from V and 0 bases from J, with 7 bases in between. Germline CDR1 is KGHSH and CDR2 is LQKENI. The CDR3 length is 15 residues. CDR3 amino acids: CASSPTGTTNEKLFF. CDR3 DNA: TGTGCCAGCTCACCAACAGGGACAACTAATGAAAAACTGTTTTTT.

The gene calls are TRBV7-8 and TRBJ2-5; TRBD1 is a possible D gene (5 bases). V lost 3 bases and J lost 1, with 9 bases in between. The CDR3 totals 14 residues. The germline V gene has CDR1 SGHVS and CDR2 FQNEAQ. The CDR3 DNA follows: TGTGCCAGCAGCTTCCGACAGAGCCAAGAGACCCAGTACTTC. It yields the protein CASSFRQSQETQYF.

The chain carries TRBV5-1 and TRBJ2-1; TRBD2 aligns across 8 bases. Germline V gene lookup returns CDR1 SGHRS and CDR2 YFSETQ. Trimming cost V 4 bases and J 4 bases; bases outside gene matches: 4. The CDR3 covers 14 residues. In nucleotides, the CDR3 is TGCGCCAGCAGCACGGGACTAGTTTACAATGAGCAGTTCTTC. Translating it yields CASSTGLVYNEQFF.

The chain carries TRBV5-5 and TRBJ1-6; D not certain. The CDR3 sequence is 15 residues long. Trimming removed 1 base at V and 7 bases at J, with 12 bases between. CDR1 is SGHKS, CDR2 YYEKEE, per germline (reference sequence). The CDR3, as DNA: TGTGCCAGCAGCTTGAGGATGGGTCCAAATTCACCCCTCCACTTT. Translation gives CASSLRMGPNSPLHF.

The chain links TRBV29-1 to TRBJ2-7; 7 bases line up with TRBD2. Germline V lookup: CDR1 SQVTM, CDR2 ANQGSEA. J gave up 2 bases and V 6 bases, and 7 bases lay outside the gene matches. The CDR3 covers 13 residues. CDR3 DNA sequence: TGCAGCGTGTCGGGACTACTTCCCTACGAGCAGTACTTC. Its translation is CSVSGLLPYEQYF.

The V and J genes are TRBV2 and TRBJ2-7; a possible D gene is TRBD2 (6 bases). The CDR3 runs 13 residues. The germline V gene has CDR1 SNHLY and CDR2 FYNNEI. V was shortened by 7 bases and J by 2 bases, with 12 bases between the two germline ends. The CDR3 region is CASTGGVTYEQYF. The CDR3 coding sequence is TGTGCCAGCACTGGCGGGGTTACCTACGAGCAGTACTTC.

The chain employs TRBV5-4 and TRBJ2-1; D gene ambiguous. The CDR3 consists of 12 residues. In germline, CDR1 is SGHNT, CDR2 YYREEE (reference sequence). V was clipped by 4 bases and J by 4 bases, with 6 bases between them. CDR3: CASSREYNEQFF. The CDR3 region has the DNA TGTGCCAGCAGCAGAGAGTACAATGAGCAGTTCTTC.

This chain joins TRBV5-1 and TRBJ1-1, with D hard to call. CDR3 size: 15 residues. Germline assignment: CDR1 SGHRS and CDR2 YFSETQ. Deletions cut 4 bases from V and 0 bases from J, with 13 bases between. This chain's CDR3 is CASSPRVEMNTEAFF. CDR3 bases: TGCGCCAGCAGCCCCCGGGTAGAAATGAACACTGAAGCTTTCTTT.

In DNA, the CDR3 is TGTGCCAGTAAGAGAGGGGATATGTTCGTGGGCGTCACTGAAGCTTTCTTT. Translating gives CASKRGDMFVGVTEAFF. The rearrangement uses TRBV19 and TRBJ1-1; TRBD1 is a possible D gene (5 bases). Between the trimmed V and J ends, which lost 7 bases and 4 bases, there was a span of 25 bases. CDR3 length: 17 amino acids. CDR1 LNHDA and CDR2 SQIVND come from the germline V gene (reference sequence).

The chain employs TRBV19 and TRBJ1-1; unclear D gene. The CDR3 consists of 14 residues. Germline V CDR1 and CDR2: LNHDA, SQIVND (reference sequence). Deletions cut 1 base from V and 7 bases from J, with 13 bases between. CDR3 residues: CASSIVGSPNEAFF. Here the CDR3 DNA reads TGTGCCAGTAGTATAGTTGGGAGTCCGAATGAAGCTTTCTTT.

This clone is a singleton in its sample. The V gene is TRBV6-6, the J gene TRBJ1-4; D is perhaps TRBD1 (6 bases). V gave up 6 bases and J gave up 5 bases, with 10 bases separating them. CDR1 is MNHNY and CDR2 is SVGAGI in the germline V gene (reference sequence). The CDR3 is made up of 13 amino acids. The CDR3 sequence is CASRGGWNEKLFF. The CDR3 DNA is TGTGCCAGCAGGGGGGGCTGGAATGAAAAACTGTTTTTT.

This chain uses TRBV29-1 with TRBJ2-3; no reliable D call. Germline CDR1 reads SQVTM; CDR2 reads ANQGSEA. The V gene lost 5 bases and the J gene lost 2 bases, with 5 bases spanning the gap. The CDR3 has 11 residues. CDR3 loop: CSVILTDTQYF. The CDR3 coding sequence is TGCAGCGTTATCCTCACAGATACGCAGTATTTT.

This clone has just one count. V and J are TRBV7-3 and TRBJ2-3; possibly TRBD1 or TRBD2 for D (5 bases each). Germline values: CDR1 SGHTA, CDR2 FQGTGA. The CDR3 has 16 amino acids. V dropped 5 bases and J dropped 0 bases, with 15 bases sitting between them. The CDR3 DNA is TGTGCCAGCAGCCTAGGCCCCGGGACCAGCACAGATACGCAGTATTTT. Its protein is CASSLGPGTSTDTQYF.

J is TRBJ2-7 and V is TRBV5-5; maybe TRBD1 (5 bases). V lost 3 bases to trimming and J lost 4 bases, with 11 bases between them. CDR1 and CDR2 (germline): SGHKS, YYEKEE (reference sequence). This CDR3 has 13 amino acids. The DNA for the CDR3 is TGTGCCAGCAGCTCAATGACAGAATACGAGCAGTACTTC. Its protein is CASSSMTEYEQYF. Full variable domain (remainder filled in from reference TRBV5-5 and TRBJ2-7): DAGVTQSPTHLIKTRGQQVTLRCSPISGHKSVSWYQQVLGQGPQFIFQYYEKEERGRGNFPDRFSARQFPNYSSELNVNALLLGDSALYLCASSSMTEYEQYFGPGTRLTVT.

The CDR3 DNA sequence: TGTGCCAGCGGGGGGACAGGGCTACTTCAAGAGACCCAGTACTTC. This gives the protein CASGGTGLLQETQYF. The chain couples TRBV28 to TRBJ2-5, with 9 bases fitting TRBD1. J was trimmed by 2 bases and V by 8 bases; bases with no gene match: 9. Germline values: CDR1 MDHEN, CDR2 SYDVKM. CDR3 size: 15 residues.

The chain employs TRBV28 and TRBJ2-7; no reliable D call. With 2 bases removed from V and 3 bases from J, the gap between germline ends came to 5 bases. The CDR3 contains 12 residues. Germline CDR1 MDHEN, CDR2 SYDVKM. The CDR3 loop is CASSLVGYEQYF. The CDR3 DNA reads TGTGCCAGCAGTTTAGTGGGCTACGAGCAGTACTTC. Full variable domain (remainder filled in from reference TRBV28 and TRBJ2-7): DVKVTQSSRYLVKRTGEKVFLECVQDMDHENMFWYRQDPGLGLRLIYFSYDVKMKEKGDIPEGYSVSREKKERFSLILESASTNQTSMYLCASSLVGYEQYFGPGTRLTVT.

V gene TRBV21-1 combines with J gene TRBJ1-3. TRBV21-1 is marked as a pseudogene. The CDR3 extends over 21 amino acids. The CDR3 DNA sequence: TGTGCCAGCAGCTCCGAAGGCCGAGGCTCAGGACTTCAGACAATGGGAAACACCATATATTTT. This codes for CASSSEGRGSGLQTMGNTIYF.

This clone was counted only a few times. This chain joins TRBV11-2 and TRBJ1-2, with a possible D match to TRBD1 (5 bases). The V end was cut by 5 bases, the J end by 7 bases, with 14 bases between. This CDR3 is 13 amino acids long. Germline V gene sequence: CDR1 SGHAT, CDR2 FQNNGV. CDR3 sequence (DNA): TGTGCCAGCAGCCAGCGACAAGGGACTGGCTACACCTTC. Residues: CASSQRQGTGYTF.